This TCR beta chain was documented in a study of CD8 T cells in Susac syndrome. Findings of the study overall: The relatively small number of individuals in the TCR sequencing and HLA analysis was acknowledged by the study.

Germline CDR1 and CDR2: SGDLS and YYNGEE. V lost 0 bases and J lost 3, with 11 bases in between. The CDR3 runs to 15 residues. The authors reverse transcribed roughly 0.5 to 1 ug RNA with random hexamers. An immunoSEQ multiplex PCR amplified TCR beta CDR3 over 54 Vbeta and 13 Jbeta. Via MiXCR, TCRdb re-called the immunoSEQ multiplex PCR reads, giving one row per CDR3 protein. The data show roughly 200,000 distinct CDR3 sequences, approximately 93% seen once. Of note for this clonotype: Its antigen is not identified.

This TCR derives from a human donor in good health. The J gene is TRBJ2-3, the V gene TRBV9; perhaps TRBD2 as D (6 bases). The sample consisted of CD4+ T cells from PBMCs. CDR3 nucleotides: TGTGCCAGCAGCGTAGGGGGCGGGGAGACAGATACGCAGTATTTT. Translating it yields CASSVGGGETDTQYF.